Each of the 32 T cell receptor beta chains below was sequenced from the same sample in a study of T-cell memory formation after mild COVID-19. TCRdb reprocessed the 5' RACE reads with MiXCR, giving one entry per CDR3 protein. The table shows 85,000 to 120,000 distinct CDR3 sequences, with over 15% occurring only once. The sample comprised PBMCs or a T cell subset sorted from them (not recorded which). Every receptor here comes from an adult woman who had mild COVID-19 (a few samples of this study predate the infection). Cell type and time point are not known.

This clonotype was seen only a few times. The chain uses TRBV4-2 and TRBJ2-4; D perhaps matches TRBD2 (6 bases). This CDR3 region has 18 residues. Per the germline V gene, CDR1 is LGHNA and CDR2 is YNFKEQ. Trimming removed 0 bases from V and 0 bases from J, with 15 bases in between. For the CDR3, the DNA is TGTGCCAGCAGCCAAGAGGACGGCGGGAAGTCAGCCAAAAACATTCAGTACTTC. It yields the protein CASSQEDGGKSAKNIQYF.

This clonotype was seen a handful of times. The chain couples TRBV27 to TRBJ1-1; tentatively, D is TRBD1 (5 bases). Germline CDR1 reads MNHEY; CDR2 reads SMNVEV (reference sequence). The CDR3 totals 16 residues. V shed 3 bases and J shed 3 bases, with 17 bases lying between them. Written as DNA, the CDR3 is TGTGCCAGCAGTTTCGTCGTTGGGGGAAAAGACACTGAAGCTTTCTTT. Encoded protein: CASSFVVGGKDTEAFF.

The chain carries TRBV9 and TRBJ2-5; TRBD2 matches 7 bases. The CDR3 has 13 amino acids. V shed 3 bases, J shed 11 bases, and the junction held 10 bases outside the gene matches. The germline V gene has CDR1 SGDLS and CDR2 YYNGEE. The CDR3 protein is CASSGSGLSVQYF. In nucleotides, the CDR3 is TGTGCCAGCAGCGGTAGCGGGCTATCGGTACAGTACTTC.

The V and J genes are TRBV29-1 and TRBJ1-2; possibly TRBD1 for D (5 bases). Per germline, CDR1 SQVTM and CDR2 ANQGSEA. The CDR3 totals 17 residues. Trimming removed 5 bases at V and 4 bases at J, with 26 bases between. The CDR3 loop is CSVKMWGQALTRYGYTF. CDR3 coding DNA: TGCAGCGTTAAGATGTGGGGCCAGGCCCTCACCCGCTATGGCTACACCTTC.

This sequence joins TRBV14 and TRBJ1-1, with TRBD1 identical over 8 bases. CDR1 and CDR2 (germline): SGHDN, FVKESK. The CDR3 extends over 16 amino acids. Trimming cost V 5 bases and J 0 bases; bases outside gene matches: 8. As DNA, the CDR3 is TGTGCCAGCAGCAAGGACAGGGAGGGGGTGAACACTGAAGCTTTCTTT. It yields the protein CASSKDREGVNTEAFF.

This clonotype was detected only a few times. The V and J genes are TRBV4-1 and TRBJ2-7, with TRBD2 as a possible D gene (6 bases). With 2 bases removed from V and 6 bases from J, the gap between germline ends came to 11 bases. The CDR3 extends over 13 amino acids. CDR1 is MGHRA, CDR2 YSYEKL, per germline. In DNA, the CDR3 is TGCGCCAGCAGCCAATCGATGGGGGGCGAGCAGTACTTC. Residues: CASSQSMGGEQYF.

The chain combines TRBV7-9 with TRBJ2-3; 13 positions agree with TRBD2. Germline V gene data show CDR1 as SEHNR and CDR2 as FQNEAQ (reference sequence). The CDR3 extends over 16 amino acids. With V trimmed by 5 bases and J by 4 bases, 6 bases remained unmatched. The CDR3: CASSRPGLAGPDTQYF. Here the CDR3 DNA reads TGTGCCAGCAGCCGTCCGGGACTAGCGGGGCCAGATACGCAGTATTTT.

In its sample, this clonotype was seen a few times. This rearrangement joins TRBV15 to TRBJ1-5; the D gene is possibly TRBD1 (5 bases). Trimming stripped 5 bases from V and 3 bases from J, with 11 bases between. The CDR3 sequence is 14 residues long. Germline V gene data show CDR1 as LNHNV and CDR2 as YYDKDF (reference sequence). CDR3 region: CATSGDRYNQPQHF. CDR3 coding DNA: TGTGCCACCAGCGGCGACAGATACAATCAGCCCCAGCATTTT.

The sample holds a few counts of this clonotype. The rearrangement joins TRBV5-5 to TRBJ2-7, with D possibly being TRBD1 or TRBD2 (6 bases each). Germline CDR1 reads SGHKS; CDR2 reads YYEKEE (reference sequence). CDR3 size: 14 residues. The ends were cut back, 0 bases at V and 5 bases at J, with 12 bases in the middle. The CDR3 coding sequence is TGTGCCAGCAGCTTGGCCTGGGGGGCTGACGAGCAGTACTTC. Protein: CASSLAWGADEQYF. The entire variable domain, with the rest obtained from reference TRBV5-5 and TRBJ2-7, is as follows: DAGVTQSPTHLIKTRGQQVTLRCSPISGHKSVSWYQQVLGQGPQFIFQYYEKEERGRGNFPDRFSARQFPNYSSELNVNALLLGDSALYLCASSLAWGADEQYFGPGTRLTVT.

This clonotype has a count of ten or more. CDR3 sequence reads: CSAGQNYEQYF. CDR3 in DNA: TGCAGCGCGGGACAGAACTACGAGCAGTACTTC. This rearrangement joins TRBV29-1 to TRBJ2-7; 7 bases map to TRBD1. The CDR3 extends over 11 amino acids. V gave up 7 bases and J gave up 3 bases; unmatched junction bases: 3. Looked up from germline, CDR1 is SQVTM and CDR2 is ANQGSEA.

This clonotype has more than one count but fewer than ten. The chain combines TRBV7-9 with TRBJ1-2; D ambiguous. V gave up 3 bases and J gave up 4 bases, with 12 bases separating them. The CDR3 covers 14 residues. Germline lookup yields CDR1 SEHNR and CDR2 FQNEAQ (reference sequence). The CDR3 nucleotides are TGTGCCAGCAGCTTGGAGGGATTAAGCTATGGCTACACCTTC. Translated, it gives CASSLEGLSYGYTF.

The V call is TRBV10-3, the J call TRBJ2-5; 7 bases match TRBD1. V lost 3 bases, J lost 3 bases, and 4 bases stayed unmatched. The length of the CDR3 is 14 residues. Looked up from germline, CDR1 is ENHRY and CDR2 is SYGVKD. CDR3 bases: TGTGCCATCAGTGAAGGGACAGCGGAAGAGACCCAGTACTTC. This gives the protein CAISEGTAEETQYF.

This clonotype was counted a few times. The genes are TRBV6-5 and TRBJ2-1, with 8 bases lining up with TRBD2. Germline values: CDR1 MNHEY, CDR2 SVGAGI. This CDR3 is 14 amino acids long. V lost 5 bases, J lost 5 bases, and 5 bases stayed unmatched. CDR3 DNA: TGTGCCAGCAGTCAACGGGGGGGGCACAATGAGCAGTTCTTC. Its protein is CASSQRGGHNEQFF.

Comments on this clonotype: The final CDR3 position lacks the conserved phenylalanine or tryptophan, pointing to a likely read error. This rearrangement joins TRBV5-1 to TRBJ2-7; 12 bases are a match to TRBD1. J lost 0 bases, V lost 0 bases, and 13 bases had no gene match. There are 20 residues in the CDR3. Germline CDR1 and CDR2: SGHRS and YFSETQ. This CDR3 is CASSLDVWDRGREGSYEQYY. CDR3 sequence (DNA): TGCGCCAGCAGCTTGGACGTTTGGGACAGGGGGCGAGAGGGCTCCTACGAGCAGTACTAC.

The CDR3 sequence: CASSLAGSSNTEAFF. Here the CDR3 DNA reads TGTGCCAGCAGCTTAGCGGGCAGTTCGAACACTGAAGCTTTCTTT. This chain connects TRBV7-9 to TRBJ1-1; D is undetermined. The germline CDR1 and CDR2 sequences are SEHNR and FQNEAQ (reference sequence). The CDR3 extends over 15 amino acids. V gave up 0 bases and J gave up 1 base, with 9 bases separating them.

This clonotype was detected a few times. The chain joins TRBV6-5 to TRBJ2-7; D is uncertain. The germline CDR1 and CDR2 sequences are MNHEY and SVGAGI. V gave up 7 bases and J gave up 2 bases, with 15 bases separating them. This CDR3 spans 14 amino acids. Here the CDR3 reads CASTQRQAPYEQYF. CDR3 DNA: TGTGCCAGCACTCAAAGGCAGGCTCCCTACGAGCAGTACTTC.

This chain joins TRBV12-3 or TRBV12-4 and TRBJ2-7; 9 bases match TRBD1. The CDR3 runs 13 residues. Germline trimming cut 7 bases from V and 5 bases from J; bases unmatched to any gene: 6. CDR3 region: CASMGQGTNEQYF. The CDR3 nucleotides read TGTGCCAGCATGGGACAGGGAACAAACGAGCAGTACTTC.

The V call is TRBV9, the J call TRBJ1-1, with TRBD1 matching over 9 bases. Germline V CDR1 and CDR2: SGDLS, YYNGEE. The CDR3 extends over 13 amino acids. J lost 11 bases, V lost 3 bases, and 8 bases had no gene match. CDR3: CASSDTGGSSAFF. In nucleotides, the CDR3 is TGTGCCAGCAGCGACACAGGGGGCTCGTCGGCTTTCTTT.

This sequence joins TRBV4-1 and TRBJ1-6; D uncertain. The CDR3 is made up of 15 amino acids. The germline CDR1 and CDR2 sequences are MGHRA and YSYEKL. Trimming removed 0 bases at V and 13 bases at J, with 16 bases between. For the CDR3, the DNA is TGCGCCAGCAGCCAAGATGGGGTGGGAGTGAGGCCCCTCCACTTT. Protein: CASSQDGVGVRPLHF.

The sample holds a few counts of this clonotype. This chain connects TRBV4-3 to TRBJ1-2; D ambiguous. V was clipped by 0 bases and J by 3 bases, with 11 bases between them. This CDR3 is built from 15 residues. Per the germline V gene, CDR1 is LGHNA and CDR2 is YSLEER. The CDR3 coding sequence is TGCGCCAGCAGCCAAGATCTAGTGACTTACTATGGCTACACCTTC. Residues: CASSQDLVTYYGYTF.

The chain recombines TRBV10-2 with TRBJ2-1; 14 bases line up with TRBD2. V was clipped by 7 bases and J by 4 bases; unmatched bases: 6. Germline V gives CDR1 WSHSY, CDR2 SAAADI. There are 16 residues in the CDR3. The CDR3 DNA reads TGCGCCAGCACGGGGACTAGCGGGGGTCAGTACAATGAGCAGTTCTTC. It translates to CASTGTSGGQYNEQFF.

This clonotype was found a few times. The chain combines TRBV29-1 with TRBJ2-2; D remains unclear. The CDR3 consists of 13 residues. V was shortened by 7 bases and J by 0 bases, with 9 bases between the two germline ends. Germline V gene data show CDR1 as SQVTM and CDR2 as ANQGSEA. The CDR3 region has the DNA TGCAGCGCCCAGACTGCGAACACCGGGGAGCTGTTTTTT. This encodes CSAQTANTGELFF.

This clonotype was observed a handful of times. The CDR3 DNA follows: TGTGCCAGCAGCCAAGAAGGCAGGGGGCGTTCCTACGAGCAGTACTTC. This sequence encodes CASSQEGRGRSYEQYF. V usage is TRBV4-2 and J usage is TRBJ2-7; 8 bases agree with TRBD1. The ends lost 0 bases at V and 1 base at J; junction bases unmatched: 5. CDR1 is LGHNA, CDR2 YNFKEQ, per germline. The CDR3 consists of 16 residues.

The chain has TRBV11-2 and TRBJ2-1; D possibly corresponds to TRBD1 (5 bases). The CDR3 totals 15 residues. Germline V gives CDR1 SGHAT, CDR2 FQNNGV. Trimming took 1 base from V and 4 from J, leaving 11 bases between them. The chain's CDR3 is CASSLGTTEYNEQFF. The CDR3 DNA reads TGTGCCAGCAGCTTAGGGACAACGGAATACAATGAGCAGTTCTTC.

This clonotype was picked up a small number of times. The rearrangement links TRBV12-3 or TRBV12-4 to TRBJ2-5; 10 positions match TRBD2. The CDR3 sequence is 15 residues long. After removal of 4 bases from V and 1 base from J, the junction contained 3 bases not matched to a gene. CDR3 sequence reads: CASSSWTSGQETQYF. In nucleotides, the CDR3 is TGTGCCAGCAGTTCCTGGACTAGCGGCCAAGAGACCCAGTACTTC.

CDR3 nucleotides: TGTGCCAGCAGCGTTAAAAACACCGGGGAGCTGTTTTTT. It translates to CASSVKNTGELFF. The chain is built from TRBV9 and TRBJ2-2; D is ambiguous. The CDR3 extends over 13 amino acids. Germline lookup yields CDR1 SGDLS and CDR2 YYNGEE. Trimming stripped 2 bases from V and 2 bases from J, with 4 bases between.

In this sample, this clonotype turned up many times. The chain recombines TRBV11-2 with TRBJ1-2, with 7 bases that match TRBD1. Trimming cost V 0 bases and J 6 bases; bases outside gene matches: 4. Germline values: CDR1 SGHAT, CDR2 FQNNGV. This CDR3 is 14 amino acids long. The CDR3 nucleotides are TGTGCCAGCAGCTTAGAGACAGGGCTCGATGGCTACACCTTC. Residues: CASSLETGLDGYTF.

This clonotype was detected ten times or more. The rearrangement joins TRBV4-1 to TRBJ2-5; either TRBD1 or TRBD2 may fit D (5 bases each). Germline V gene lookup returns CDR1 MGHRA and CDR2 YSYEKL. With 3 bases removed from V and 5 bases from J, the gap between germline ends came to 13 bases. The CDR3 spans 14 residues. The CDR3 spells CASSHLGADETQYF. Written as DNA, the CDR3 is TGCGCCAGCAGCCACCTCGGGGCTGATGAGACCCAGTACTTC.

V usage is TRBV7-9 and J usage is TRBJ2-1, with a weak D call TRBD1 (5 bases). Germline values: CDR1 SEHNR, CDR2 FQNEAQ (reference sequence). CDR3 length: 13 amino acids. Between the trimmed V and J ends, which lost 5 bases and 15 bases, there was a span of 20 bases. Here the CDR3 DNA reads TGTGCCAGCAGCCACACAGGAGAGTTTGGTCGGTTCTTC. This codes for CASSHTGEFGRFF.

This clonotype occurred a few times. The chain carries TRBV4-1 and TRBJ1-1, with D tentatively TRBD1 (6 bases). Between the trimmed V and J ends, which lost 6 bases and 5 bases, there was a span of 22 bases. This CDR3 contains 16 residues. The germline V gene has CDR1 MGHRA and CDR2 YSYEKL. This CDR3 reads CASRHPGGPRSTEAFF. CDR3 in DNA: TGCGCCAGCAGGCACCCTGGGGGGCCACGGAGTACTGAAGCTTTCTTT.

The CDR3 bases are TGCGCCAGCAGACCGGGACTAGAGACTAACGAGCAGTACTTC. Its translation is CASRPGLETNEQYF. The chain carries TRBV5-1 and TRBJ2-7; 8 bases line up with TRBD2. Germline V gives CDR1 SGHRS, CDR2 YFSETQ. The CDR3 is 14 amino acids. V gave up 5 bases and J gave up 5 bases; unmatched junction bases: 9.

The chain is built from TRBV13 and TRBJ1-5; D gene ambiguous. CDR1 is PRHDT, CDR2 FYEKMQ, per germline (reference sequence). The V end was cut by 4 bases, the J end by 5 bases, with 15 bases between. The length of the CDR3 is 15 residues. The chain's CDR3 is CASSSSDFPDQPQHF. The CDR3 region has the DNA TGTGCCAGCAGCTCCTCGGACTTCCCAGATCAGCCCCAGCATTTT.